These 28 T cell receptor beta chains share one sample of origin, sequenced in a study of blood T cells in healthy people across ages. Through a sample-barcoded 5' primer and a J-beta primer mix, a second PCR was run for about 7 to 12 cycles. TCRdb re-called the 5' RACE reads through MiXCR, storing one row per CDR3 protein. In the table there are about 1.6 million distinct CDR3 sequences, about 31% of which are singletons. Sequenced material: blood. These receptor sequences come from a woman in her 30s in good health.

Notes on this clonotype: A read error may produce the germline difference seen at one junction end. The V call is TRBV11-2, the J call TRBJ2-2; the D gene could be TRBD1 or TRBD2 (5 bases each). CDR3 length equals 13 residues. In germline, CDR1 is SGHAT, CDR2 FQNNGV. The CDR3 spells CASSLEVRGELFF. CDR3 DNA: TGTGCCAGCAGCTTAGAAGTCCGAGGGGAACTGTTTTTT.

This chain links TRBV20-1 with TRBJ1-1; perhaps TRBD1 as D (5 bases). The V and J ends lost 0 bases and 4 bases respectively, with 15 bases between them. This CDR3 comprises 15 residues. Germline CDR1 reads DFQATT; CDR2 reads SNEGSKA (reference sequence). The CDR3 DNA follows: TGCAGTGCTAGAGATGGATCCAGGGTCCCCACTGAAGCTTTCTTT. Residues: CSARDGSRVPTEAFF.

This chain joins TRBV28 and TRBJ2-5, with D possibly matching TRBD1 (5 bases). The CDR3 is 18 residues long. Between the trimmed V and J ends, which lost 0 bases and 0 bases, there was a span of 17 bases. Germline V gene sequence: CDR1 MDHEN, CDR2 SYDVKM. The CDR3 DNA reads as TGTGCCAGCAGTTTATGGGTGATTGGGGCAGTAGACCAAGAGACCCAGTACTTC. Its protein product is CASSLWVIGAVDQETQYF.

This clonotype was counted ten times or more. J is TRBJ2-7 and V is TRBV5-1; D not resolved. V was shortened by 1 base and J by 3 bases, with 8 bases between the two germline ends. From germline, CDR1 is SGHRS and CDR2 YFSETQ. This CDR3 is built from 13 residues. CDR3 amino acids: CASSLHRDYEQYF. CDR3 nucleotides: TGCGCCAGCAGCTTGCACAGAGACTACGAGCAGTACTTC.

This clonotype turned up a few times. The genes are TRBV7-2 and TRBJ1-6, with D unresolved. Per the germline V gene, CDR1 is SGHTA and CDR2 is FQGNSA. The CDR3 is 16 amino acids. The germline V and J ends were trimmed by 5 bases and 6 bases, with 17 bases remaining between them. The CDR3 loop is CASSQYRTGVNSPLHF. The CDR3, as DNA: TGTGCCAGCAGCCAATATCGGACCGGGGTTAATTCACCCCTCCACTTT. The whole variable domain, remainder taken from reference TRBV7-2 and TRBJ1-6, is GAGVSQSPSNKVTEKGKDVELRCDPISGHTALYWYRQSLGQGLEFLIYFQGNSAPDKSGLPSDRFSAERTGGSVSTLTIQRTQQEDSAVYLCASSQYRTGVNSPLHFGNGTRLTVT.

V is TRBV5-1 and J is TRBJ2-1; tentative D call: TRBD2 (5 bases). In germline, CDR1 is SGHRS, CDR2 YFSETQ. CDR3 length equals 15 residues. V was trimmed by 2 bases and J by 0 bases, leaving 9 bases between them. The CDR3 DNA reads TGCGCCAGCAGCTTCACAGAGGGCTCCTACAATGAGCAGTTCTTC. Residues: CASSFTEGSYNEQFF. Full variable domain (missing parts from reference TRBV5-1 and TRBJ2-1): KAGVTQTPRYLIKTRGQQVTLSCSPISGHRSVSWYQQTPGQGLQFLFEYFSETQRNKGNFPGRFSGRQFSNSRSEMNVSTLELGDSALYLCASSFTEGSYNEQFFGPGTRLTVL.

This clonotype was detected many times. This rearrangement joins TRBV5-1 to TRBJ2-7; 7 bases match TRBD1. Germline V gene data show CDR1 as SGHRS and CDR2 as YFSETQ. V gave up 4 bases and J gave up 3 bases; unmatched junction bases: 7. This CDR3 region has 14 residues. CDR3: CASSLTGTDYEQYF. CDR3 sequence (DNA): TGCGCCAGCAGCCTAACCGGGACAGACTACGAGCAGTACTTC.

The CDR3 nucleotides are TGCGCCAGCAGCTCCGGGACAGCCTTTGGCGAGCAGTACTTC. Protein product: CASSSGTAFGEQYF. The rearrangement uses TRBV5-1 and TRBJ2-7, with 7 bases identical to TRBD1. Trimming cost V 3 bases and J 6 bases; bases outside gene matches: 9. Germline CDR1 SGHRS, CDR2 YFSETQ. The CDR3 is made up of 14 amino acids. Supplemented by reference TRBV5-1 and TRBJ2-7, the full variable domain reads KAGVTQTPRYLIKTRGQQVTLSCSPISGHRSVSWYQQTPGQGLQFLFEYFSETQRNKGNFPGRFSGRQFSNSRSEMNVSTLELGDSALYLCASSSGTAFGEQYFGPGTRLTVT.

This clonotype occurred a few times. The rearrangement uses TRBV29-1 and TRBJ1-4; D is uncertain. V was trimmed by 4 bases and J by 2 bases, leaving 8 bases between them. Germline-derived CDR1 and CDR2 are SQVTM and ANQGSEA. CDR3 length equals 13 residues. CDR3 protein: CSVAAGTNEKLFF. In nucleotides, the CDR3 is TGCAGCGTTGCGGCGGGTACTAATGAAAAACTGTTTTTT.

This clonotype was recorded a few times. The V call is TRBV11-2, the J call TRBJ1-4, with D perhaps matching TRBD1 (5 bases). V was pared by 0 bases and J by 2 bases, with 7 bases between. Germline V gene sequence: CDR1 SGHAT, CDR2 FQNNGV. This CDR3 comprises 15 residues. The CDR3 protein is CASSLEPGTNEKLFF. In nucleotides, the CDR3 is TGTGCCAGCAGCTTAGAGCCAGGGACTAATGAAAAACTGTTTTTT.

To note about this clonotype: The junction and the germline gene differ at one end; a read error may be behind it. CDR3 in amino acids: CANSLRSGSAGTQYF. For the CDR3, the DNA is TGCGCCAACAGCTTGCGTTCAGGGAGCGCGGGGACCCAGTACTTC. V gene TRBV5-1 combines with J gene TRBJ2-5; D may be TRBD1 or TRBD2 (5 bases each). Germline V gene sequence: CDR1 SGHRS, CDR2 YFSETQ. This CDR3 comprises 15 residues.

Regarding this clonotype: The CDR3 ends on some other residue instead of the conserved phenylalanine or tryptophan, so this is likely a read error. The genes are TRBV15 and TRBJ2-1; TRBD2 might be the D (6 bases). From germline, CDR1 is LNHNV and CDR2 YYDKDF (reference sequence). This CDR3 spans 15 amino acids. Trimming pared 5 bases from V and 6 bases from J, leaving 17 bases between. The CDR3 loop is CATSSGGVGPNEQFC. The CDR3 DNA follows: TGTGCCACCAGCTCCGGAGGGGTGGGGCCCAATGAGCAGTTCTGC.

J is TRBJ2-7 and V is TRBV20-1; D is possibly TRBD1 or TRBD2 (5 bases each). Germline V gives CDR1 DFQATT, CDR2 SNEGSKA (reference sequence). The CDR3 has 16 residues. Trimming left V 5 bases short and J 2 bases short, with 22 bases between. This chain's CDR3 is CSAGRKRMGDPYEQYF. CDR3 nucleotides: TGCAGTGCTGGACGGAAACGTATGGGGGATCCCTACGAGCAGTACTTC.

This clonotype turned up a few times. The chain has TRBV5-5 and TRBJ2-7, with D perhaps matching TRBD1 (5 bases). This CDR3 region has 14 residues. The V end was cut by 0 bases, the J end by 7 bases, with 14 bases between. The germline V gene has CDR1 SGHKS and CDR2 YYEKEE (reference sequence). The CDR3, as DNA: TGTGCCAGCAGCTTGGTAAGGGGCCGAGAAGAGCAGTACTTC. Translation: CASSLVRGREEQYF.

V is TRBV9 and J is TRBJ2-1, with D uncertain. The CDR3 has 11 residues. The germline V gene has CDR1 SGDLS and CDR2 YYNGEE. Trimming removed 4 bases at V and 9 bases at J, with 8 bases between. The CDR3 DNA sequence: TGTGCCAGCAGCCCTGGTGCTGAGCAGTTCTTC. Amino acids: CASSPGAEQFF.

The J gene is TRBJ1-2, the V gene TRBV12-3 or TRBV12-4, with D tentatively TRBD1 (6 bases). This CDR3 spans 12 amino acids. V dropped 8 bases and J dropped 7 bases, with 14 bases sitting between them. The DNA of the CDR3 is TGTGCCAGCCGGGGGGGCTTGTCTGGCTACACCTTC. It yields the protein CASRGGLSGYTF.

In its sample, this clonotype was seen a few times. The V call is TRBV4-1, the J call TRBJ2-3; no definite D call. CDR3 length equals 16 residues. V was shortened by 2 bases and J by 5 bases, with 17 bases between the two germline ends. CDR1 is MGHRA, CDR2 YSYEKL, per germline. The CDR3 DNA reads as TGCGCCAGCAGCCAATCCCAGCTTTTAGGGAAAGATACGCAGTATTTT. Its translation is CASSQSQLLGKDTQYF.

The genes are TRBV7-9 and TRBJ2-2; 7 nucleotides agree with TRBD2. The V gene end was trimmed by 2 bases and the J gene end by 5 bases; junction bases not matched to a gene: 2. This CDR3 is 14 amino acids long. Germline loops: CDR1 SEHNR, CDR2 FQNEAQ (reference sequence). CDR3 sequence: CASSLTRETGELFF. The CDR3 DNA sequence: TGTGCCAGCAGCTTAACGCGGGAGACCGGGGAGCTGTTTTTT.

In this sample, this clonotype turned up a few times. The chain uses TRBV2 and TRBJ1-5; possibly TRBD1 for D (5 bases). CDR1 and CDR2 from the germline V gene are SNHLY and FYNNEI. V was shortened by 5 bases and J by 0 bases, with 11 bases between the two germline ends. The CDR3 loop spans 15 amino acids. The CDR3 DNA sequence: TGTGCCAGCAGTCCCGACAGAAATAGCAATCAGCCCCAGCATTTT. This translates into CASSPDRNSNQPQHF.

The chain links TRBV20-1 to TRBJ1-3; weak D call: TRBD1 (5 bases). Germline lookup yields CDR1 DFQATT and CDR2 SNEGSKA (reference sequence). CDR3 length: 15 residues. The V gene lost 3 bases and the J gene lost 0 bases, with 12 bases spanning the gap. CDR3 loop: CSASGARNSGNTIYF. In DNA form, the CDR3 reads TGCAGTGCTAGCGGGGCCCGCAACTCTGGAAACACCATATATTTT.

The genes are TRBV11-2 and TRBJ1-1; 7 nucleotides align to TRBD1. CDR3 length equals 17 residues. J lost 5 bases, V lost 3 bases, and 15 bases had no gene match. The germline V gene encodes CDR1 SGHAT and CDR2 FQNNGV. The CDR3 DNA sequence: TGTGCCAGCAGCTTTGGCCCTGTGACAGGGATAGGGACTGAAGCTTTCTTT. This translates into CASSFGPVTGIGTEAFF.

Here the CDR3 DNA reads TGCGCCAGCAAAGGTGGACAGGTTTTTAATGAGCAGTTCTTC. Protein sequence: CASKGGQVFNEQFF. This chain joins TRBV10-2 and TRBJ2-1, with 7 bases aligning to TRBD1. V lost 7 bases and J lost 7; bases outside the gene matches: 10. The CDR3 loop spans 14 amino acids. Germline V CDR1 and CDR2: WSHSY, SAAADI.

This chain links TRBV28 with TRBJ2-1, with TRBD2 matching 8 bases. The CDR3 has 17 residues. V shed 5 bases, J shed 5 bases, and the junction held 14 bases outside the gene matches. CDR1 MDHEN and CDR2 SYDVKM come from the germline V gene. This chain's CDR3 is CASSGRLRTSRNNEQFF. The CDR3 nucleotides read TGTGCCAGCAGTGGGAGATTGAGGACTAGCAGAAACAATGAGCAGTTCTTC.

A few counts support this clonotype. The chain has TRBV9 and TRBJ2-4, with D possibly matching TRBD1 (6 bases). TRBJ2-7 matches the DNA end more closely, so the J call is doubtful. Germline loops: CDR1 SGDLS, CDR2 YYNGEE. The CDR3 runs to 13 residues. CDR3 protein: CASSVQGKSEQYF. The CDR3 nucleotides read TGTGCCAGCAGCGTACAGGGGAAGAGCGAGCAGTACTTC.

The rearrangement uses TRBV5-1 and TRBJ2-7; 9 bases are a match to TRBD1. The CDR3 contains 15 residues. The V gene's germline CDR1 is SGHRS and CDR2 YFSETQ. V was clipped by 0 bases and J by 5 bases; unmatched bases: 6. The CDR3 loop reads CASSLATDRGDEQYF. The CDR3 DNA follows: TGCGCCAGCAGCTTGGCTACGGACAGGGGTGACGAGCAGTACTTC.

This clonotype was counted many times. This rearrangement joins TRBV20-1 to TRBJ2-3, with D maybe TRBD2 (6 bases). Per germline, CDR1 DFQATT and CDR2 SNEGSKA (reference sequence). CDR3 length equals 17 residues. Trimming took off 0 bases at V and 2 bases at J, with 18 bases between the two ends. CDR3 sequence reads: CSARDATGSGITDTQYF. The CDR3 nucleotides read TGCAGTGCTAGAGATGCGACTGGTAGCGGAATCACAGATACGCAGTATTTT.

This clonotype has more than one count but fewer than ten. V usage is TRBV4-1 and J usage is TRBJ2-5; TRBD1 matches 8 bases. The J call is in doubt because the DNA end fits TRBJ2-7 better. The CDR3 has 14 residues. Germline CDR1 MGHRA, CDR2 YSYEKL. CDR3 nucleotides: TGCGCCAGCAGGGCAGGGGGCCCTTTATACGAGCAGTACTTC. Translated, it gives CASRAGGPLYEQYF.

This clonotype was seen a single time. The chain links TRBV20-1 to TRBJ2-7, with TRBD1 identical over 7 bases. From germline, CDR1 is DFQATT and CDR2 SNEGSKA (reference sequence). This CDR3 region has 14 residues. V lost 7 bases, J lost 1 base, and 10 bases stayed unmatched. This CDR3 is CSVLGQASSYEQYF. The CDR3 DNA reads TGCAGTGTCCTCGGACAGGCCTCTTCCTACGAGCAGTACTTC.